These 8 T cell receptor beta chains originate from one sample sequenced in a study of Ad26.COV2.S vaccination and SARS-CoV-2 variants. Data came from immunoSEQ multiplex PCR; TCRdb stores just in-frame clones and leaves some out. The top ten clones hold 3.5% to 4% of a sample with 400,000 to 500,000 clones, around nine tenths of them seen once. The sample's treatment: about 20 received Ad26.COV2.S at low or high dose, single or two shots; five or six received placebo; per-sample allocation not given. Collection of the samples took place on day 63 after the first injection of vaccine or placebo. Source: peripheral blood, taken in a trial of Ad26.COV2.S vaccine versus placebo. These receptors all stem from a person aged 18-60 years who received the Ad26.COV2.S COVID-19 vaccine or a placebo.

This clone was counted a few times. The chain recombines TRBV30 with TRBJ1-6; D is unclear. Germline CDR1 reads GTSNPN; CDR2 reads SVGIG (reference sequence). The CDR3 has 13 amino acids. Deletions cut 2 bases from V and 7 bases from J, with 9 bases between. The CDR3 DNA reads TGTGCCTGGAGTAAAGGGAGGAATTCACCCCTCCACTTT. Its protein product is CAWSKGRNSPLHF.

The chain joins TRBV11-2 to TRBJ2-1, with D uncertain. Trimming pared 1 base from V and 6 bases from J, leaving 13 bases between. Germline CDR1 and CDR2: SGHAT and FQNNGV. CDR3 length: 15 residues. The CDR3 loop is CASSLVFRMGNEQFF. For the CDR3, the DNA is TGTGCCAGCAGCTTAGTGTTCCGGATGGGCAATGAGCAGTTCTTC. The full variable domain, in which reference TRBV11-2 and TRBJ2-1 provide the parts outside the CDR3, is EAGVAQSPRYKIIEKRQSVAFWCNPISGHATLYWYQQILGQGPKLLIQFQNNGVVDDSQLPKDRFSAERLKGVDSTLKIQPAKLEDSAVYLCASSLVFRMGNEQFFGPGTRLTVL.

The V gene is TRBV29-1, the J gene TRBJ1-1; D not resolved. The length of the CDR3 is 13 residues. Germline lookup yields CDR1 SQVTM and CDR2 ANQGSEA. V was shortened by 5 bases and J by 7 bases, with 17 bases between the two germline ends. In DNA, the CDR3 is TGCAGCGTTAAGCGGGGTGAGAGAGGTGAAGCTTTCTTT. Translated: CSVKRGERGEAFF.

The rearrangement links TRBV25-1 to TRBJ1-5; 7 bases align to TRBD1. V shed 1 base, J shed 2 bases, and the junction held 2 bases outside the gene matches. The CDR3 is made up of 15 amino acids. Germline V gene sequence: CDR1 MGHDK, CDR2 SYGVNS. The CDR3 loop is CASSEWDSRNQPQHF. The DNA for the CDR3 is TGTGCCAGCAGTGAATGGGACAGTCGCAATCAGCCCCAGCATTTT.

This chain uses TRBV15 with TRBJ2-1; either TRBD1 or TRBD2 may supply D (6 bases each). The CDR3 is 15 amino acids. Trimming took off 5 bases at V and 5 bases at J, with 16 bases between the two ends. Germline-derived CDR1 and CDR2 are LNHNV and YYDKDF (reference sequence). The CDR3 here is CATSGRGQSNNEQFF. DNA of the CDR3: TGTGCCACCAGCGGTCGGGGGCAGAGTAACAATGAGCAGTTCTTC.

This sequence joins TRBV29-1 and TRBJ1-1; TRBD1 might be the D (5 bases). This CDR3 contains 14 residues. V lost 5 bases and J 5 bases, leaving 18 bases between the germline ends. Germline V gene data show CDR1 as SQVTM and CDR2 as ANQGSEA. The CDR3 here is CSVFSGSRGTEAFF. DNA for the CDR3: TGCAGCGTTTTTTCCGGGTCCCGGGGGACTGAAGCTTTCTTT.

The genes are TRBV3-1 (or the pseudogene TRBV3-2) and TRBJ1-2, with D possibly matching TRBD1 (6 bases). In germline, CDR1 is LGHDT, CDR2 YNNKEL (reference sequence). The ends were cut back, 2 bases at V and 5 bases at J, with 9 bases in the middle. The CDR3 is 13 amino acids. The CDR3 is CASSQLGAYGYTF. CDR3 in DNA: TGTGCCAGCAGCCAATTGGGGGCTTATGGCTACACCTTC.

The CDR3 loop is CASSYSQIGNEKLFF. CDR3 nucleotide sequence: TGTGCCAGCAGTTACTCACAAATCGGGAATGAAAAACTGTTTTTT. The chain links TRBV6-2 or TRBV6-3 to TRBJ1-4; D gene unclear. V was shortened by 0 bases and J by 5 bases, with 10 bases between the two germline ends. The CDR3 has 15 residues. In germline, CDR1 is MNHEY, CDR2 SVGEGT.